This entry features one T cell receptor (beta chain) sequence. V was clipped by 6 bases and J by 9 bases; unmatched bases: 9. This CDR3 contains 14 residues. Germline CDR1 MNHEY, CDR2 SVGAGI. The sample comes from a study of T cells after somatic rescue of genetic block. TCRdb's table, derived via immunoSEQ multiplex PCR, lists solely in-frame clones and lacks some. Here the sample spans approximately 100,000 clones, just under 90% being singletons. What was sequenced was peripheral blood mononuclear cells (PBMCs). The source is a woman between 18 and 30 years old. V is TRBV6-5 and J is TRBJ2-1, with TRBD1 matching 9 bases. DNA for the CDR3: TGTGCCAGCAGCCCGGACAGGGGATTAAGTGAGCAGTTCTTC. As protein: CASSPDRGLSEQFF.